This T cell receptor beta chain derives from a study of radiation and T cells in renal cell carcinoma (dated by TCRdb to about 2020). Notes on the research overall: Samples came from a clinical trial, in which primary renal cell carcinomas received 15 Gy stereotactic body radiation therapy followed by nephrectomy 4 weeks later. TCR beta sequencing covered 50 to 55 samples in total, comprising 25 or so tumors and around 27 peripheral blood samples. Across all 55 or so samples, several million unique CDR3 nucleotide sequences, encoding 2 million to 3 million unique CDR3 amino acid sequences, were identified. Broader findings and caveats from the paper: Effects of radiation dose or scheduling on the TCR repertoire could not be addressed with the single-armed trial design. Dynamics of the blood repertoire were not tracked past 4 weeks after treatment. Because no pretreatment tumor biopsies were available, whether clonotypes were present in the tumor at baseline could not be determined. An increase in top tumor clonotypes in blood was observed from baseline to 2 weeks post-radiation, followed by contraction by 4 weeks, which was taken to suggest transient expansion of tumor-resident clones.

The intended sense of this specimen's time point label: baseline pretreatment blood. The treatment or condition label, as the study defines it: 15 Gy SBRT to primary tumor, nephrectomy 4 weeks later. To track tumor-enriched clonotypes, serial peripheral blood was sampled from radiation-treated patients at baseline and at 2 weeks and 4 weeks after SBRT. Renal cell carcinoma with clear cell pathology was present in all patients. The QIAamp DNA Blood Mini Kit (Qiagen) was used to prepare genomic DNA for TCR sequencing. Samples were included in the analyses only if all quality control checks were passed. TCR beta libraries were generated from genomic DNA with the immunoSEQ kit, following the manufacturer's recommendations. Library preparation used a first multiplex PCR with proprietary primers, then a second PCR adding unique barcodes, with bead cleanups after each round. Each sample batch included a kit-provided positive control reaction and a negative control reaction. The final libraries underwent checking on an Agilent 4200 TapeStation D1000 ScreenTape, volumetric pooling, and quantification by qPCR. Sequencing was performed on an Illumina NextSeq500 using a MidOutput 150-cycle cartridge, with 156 Read1 cycles, 15 Index1 cycles, and the kit custom primers. The pooled library was loaded at 0.75 to 1 pM, with an approximately 19% PhiX control spiked in. In the paper's pipeline: The vendor-processed data were analyzed in R, and a clonotype was defined as all T cells that share the same CDR3 nucleotide sequence. In the clone abundance analyses, frequencies were normalized to the 10,000 most abundant clones in each sample. Before analysis, public T cell clones were removed, and these numbered fewer than six per sample on average. A difference in abundance of at least 32-fold between compartments was used to define tumor-enriched and baseline blood-enriched clonotypes. A beta-binomial differential abundance model was applied to find clonotypes that expanded or contracted between blood time points. Similarity between tumor and blood repertoires was quantified using the Baroni-Urbani and Buser coefficient, and groups were compared with two-tailed Wilcoxon tests in R. In TCRdb, the immuneACCESS table is reduced to in-frame sequences with V and J assigned. These tables do not hold every clone; where another copy was compared, an unresolved V gene accounts for under half, and the others remain unexplained. The V and J calls and clone size are taken from that table; D and trimming were inferred from the DNA. The sample data list roughly 100,000 clones, and 65% to 85% of these were observed just once. Clones ranked in the top ten supply less than 7% of the sample.

A single count supports this clone. Its antigen specificity is not known. Base quality data are lacking; no much larger clone is found one base away. The TCR originated in a man in his fifties or sixties with renal cell carcinoma. This specimen consisted of blood, obtained from a patient whose treatment included radiotherapy and nephrectomy.

The DNA sequence is TGTGCCAGCAGCTTAATGGGGGCTAGCGGGAGAGAGACCCAGTACTTC. Translated, it reads CASSLMGASGRETQYF. The chain is assembled from TRBV11-2 and TRBJ2-5, and 10 bases in between align with TRBD2. Counted from cysteine to phenylalanine, this CDR3 has 16 amino acids. Only the CDR3 portion is preserved as DNA: 48 bases, with reading frame beginning at the first base. The germline V gene gives CDR1 as SGHAT and CDR2 as FQNNGV. Germline trimming: 2 bases from V, 4 bases from J; junction bases outside gene matches: 7.